These 24 T cell receptor beta chains were sequenced from one sample in a study of shared clonotypes between healthy human individuals. Profiling relied on immunoSEQ multiplex PCR, and the TCRdb table lists in-frame clones only, not all of them. The table lists around 510,000 clones, 90% to 97% of them singletons, with 0.05% to 0.07% in the top ten. Sequencing was carried out using naive CD4+ T cells sorted from blood. The subset is: CD45RA+ positively selected. The origin of the receptors is a woman in her 30s in good health.

As DNA, the CDR3 is TGTGCCATCAGTGGCTCCGGGACTAGCGGGAGGTTTGGTACCGGGGAGCTGTTTTTT. This codes for CAISGSGTSGRFGTGELFF. The chain combines TRBV10-3 with TRBJ2-2, with TRBD2 matching over 15 bases. This CDR3 spans 19 amino acids. Per the germline V gene, CDR1 is ENHRY and CDR2 is SYGVKD. The trim removed 4 bases at V and 5 bases at J, leaving 11 bases unmatched.

This chain uses TRBV7-8 with TRBJ1-1; D gene uncertain. The germline CDR1 and CDR2 sequences are SGHVS and FQNEAQ. The CDR3 loop spans 15 amino acids. With 1 base removed from V and 6 bases from J, the gap between germline ends came to 15 bases. In DNA form, the CDR3 reads TGTGCCAGCAGCTTAGGTGCAGTCGGGGAAGCTGAAGCTTTCTTT. It specifies CASSLGAVGEAEAFF.

CDR3 amino acids: CASALSPPAGANTGELFF. CDR3 nucleotide sequence: TGTGCCAGCGCGCTCTCCCCTCCAGCGGGCGCTAACACCGGGGAGCTGTTTTTT. The genes are TRBV27 and TRBJ2-2, with a tentative D call TRBD2 (6 bases). V lost 8 bases and J 2 bases, leaving 24 bases between the germline ends. The CDR3 covers 18 residues. Germline V lookup: CDR1 MNHEY, CDR2 SMNVEV (reference sequence).

This chain connects TRBV15 to TRBJ2-7; no reliable D call. V lost 0 bases, J lost 5 bases, and 14 bases lay in between. This CDR3 has 15 residues. The germline CDR1 and CDR2 sequences are LNHNV and YYDKDF (reference sequence). CDR3 sequence reads: CATSRDRSQSDEQYF. CDR3 bases: TGTGCCACCAGCAGAGATCGTTCGCAGAGCGACGAGCAGTACTTC.

The chain employs TRBV11-2 and TRBJ1-2, with D possibly being TRBD1 (5 bases). The ends were cut back, 3 bases at V and 8 bases at J, with 13 bases in the middle. The CDR3 loop spans 13 amino acids. Germline CDR1 reads SGHAT; CDR2 reads FQNNGV. The CDR3 loop is CASSLTGGGGYTF. The CDR3 DNA is TGTGCCAGCAGCTTGACTGGGGGTGGGGGCTACACCTTC.

This clone has only a few counts. The V and J genes are TRBV28 and TRBJ2-7; 10 bases are a match to TRBD2. The CDR3 has 14 amino acids. Trimming took 3 bases from V and 3 from J; bases not matched to a gene: 2. Germline V gene data show CDR1 as MDHEN and CDR2 as SYDVKM. DNA of the CDR3: TGTGCCAGCAGTTTTACTAGCGGGAACTACGAGCAGTACTTC. Protein sequence: CASSFTSGNYEQYF.

CDR3 amino acids: CATSGQGTKVEKLFF. In nucleotides, the CDR3 is TGTGCCACCAGCGGACAGGGGACTAAGGTCGAAAAACTGTTTTTT. This sequence joins TRBV15 and TRBJ1-4; TRBD1 agrees at 9 bases. CDR3 length equals 15 residues. V lost 5 bases to trimming and J lost 8 bases; unmatched junction nucleotides: 9. From germline, CDR1 is LNHNV and CDR2 YYDKDF (reference sequence). Together with reference TRBV15 and TRBJ1-4, the CDR3 gives the full variable domain: DAMVIQNPRYQVTQFGKPVTLSCSQTLNHNVMYWYQQKSSQAPKLLFHYYDKDFNNEADTPDNFQSRRPNTSFCFLDIRSPGLGDTAMYLCATSGQGTKVEKLFFGSGTQLSVL.

The J gene is TRBJ2-1, the V gene TRBV9; D gene ambiguous. This CDR3 has 16 residues. CDR1 is SGDLS and CDR2 is YYNGEE in the germline V gene. Trimming stripped 0 bases from V and 2 bases from J, with 12 bases between. Here the CDR3 reads CASSVAGSRTYNEQFF. CDR3 nucleotides: TGTGCCAGCAGCGTAGCCGGTAGTAGGACCTACAATGAGCAGTTCTTC.

This chain joins TRBV5-1 and TRBJ2-6; D perhaps matches TRBD1 (6 bases). V lost 5 bases, J lost 1 base, and 22 bases lay in between. The CDR3 extends over 19 amino acids. Germline V gene lookup returns CDR1 SGHRS and CDR2 YFSETQ. CDR3 region: CASSQLTGTRWSGANVLTF. The DNA for the CDR3 is TGCGCCAGCAGTCAACTCACCGGGACACGATGGTCTGGGGCCAACGTCCTGACTTTC.

This chain joins TRBV4-1 and TRBJ1-2; the D is unclear. Trimming pared 1 base from V and 7 bases from J, leaving 10 bases between. Per the germline V gene, CDR1 is MGHRA and CDR2 is YSYEKL. The CDR3 length is 13 residues. CDR3 DNA sequence: TGCGCCAGCAGCCAAGTAGTCGGCAGTGGCTACACCTTC. Encoded protein: CASSQVVGSGYTF.

The chain uses TRBV29-1 and TRBJ1-1; 9 bases match TRBD1. Germline lookup yields CDR1 SQVTM and CDR2 ANQGSEA. Trimming at V came to 1 base and at J to 2 bases, leaving 5 bases not matched to a gene. The CDR3 has 15 amino acids. The chain's CDR3 is CSVEAPDRGNTEAFF. The CDR3 bases are TGCAGCGTTGAAGCTCCGGACAGGGGAAACACTGAAGCTTTCTTT. The full variable domain, in which reference TRBV29-1 and TRBJ1-1 provide the parts outside the CDR3, is SAVISQKPSRDICQRGTSLTIQCQVDSQVTMMFWYRQQPGQSLTLIATANQGSEATYESGFVIDKFPISRPNLTFSTLTVSNMSPEDSSIYLCSVEAPDRGNTEAFFGQGTRLTVV.

V gene TRBV19 combines with J gene TRBJ1-2; 7 bases are a match to TRBD1. Germline V gives CDR1 LNHDA, CDR2 SQIVND (reference sequence). J lost 5 bases, V lost 2 bases, and 14 bases had no gene match. CDR3 length equals 17 residues. This CDR3 is CASSISFPQGNGYGYTF. In DNA form, the CDR3 reads TGTGCCAGTAGTATATCATTCCCACAGGGGAATGGGTATGGCTACACCTTC.

On this clone: At the DNA level, this CDR3 is encoded by other sequences in the same sample as well. This chain links TRBV2 with TRBJ2-3; D is unclear. CDR3 length equals 12 residues. The germline CDR1 and CDR2 sequences are SNHLY and FYNNEI. Trimming left V 6 bases short and J 0 bases short, with 4 bases between. The CDR3, as DNA: TGTGCCAGCAGGGGTAGCACAGATACGCAGTATTTT. This encodes CASRGSTDTQYF.

The chain uses TRBV7-8 and TRBJ1-3, with D uncertain. The ends were cut back, 5 bases at V and 2 bases at J, with 7 bases in the middle. Germline V gene lookup returns CDR1 SGHVS and CDR2 FQNEAQ. CDR3 length equals 13 residues. The CDR3 protein is CASSPRPGNTIYF. CDR3 sequence (DNA): TGTGCCAGCAGCCCAAGGCCTGGAAACACCATATATTTT.

The chain has TRBV10-3 and TRBJ1-3; unclear D gene. The CDR3 covers 13 residues. V shed 9 bases and J shed 7 bases, with 16 bases lying between them. Germline V CDR1 and CDR2: ENHRY, SYGVKD. The CDR3 region has the DNA TGTGCCATGTCTCACGGCCCCGGCAACACCATATATTTT. Protein sequence: CAMSHGPGNTIYF.

This clone is a singleton in its sample. This chain's CDR3 is CASSPSRTGGPDTQYF. The CDR3 DNA sequence: TGTGCCAGCAGCCCTTCCAGGACAGGGGGCCCAGATACGCAGTATTTT. The chain combines TRBV9 with TRBJ2-3, with 11 bases lining up with TRBD1. J lost 4 bases, V lost 4 bases, and 8 bases had no gene match. Germline V lookup: CDR1 SGDLS, CDR2 YYNGEE. The CDR3 covers 16 residues.

The chain combines TRBV30 with TRBJ2-1; 9 bases are a match to TRBD1. This CDR3 spans 15 amino acids. Germline V CDR1 and CDR2: GTSNPN, SVGIG (reference sequence). The junction had 9 bases not matched to a gene; V was cut back by 3 bases and J by 6 bases. CDR3 nucleotides: TGTGCCTGGAGCCCCGGGACAGGGCACACCAATGAGCAGTTCTTC. Protein: CAWSPGTGHTNEQFF.

The CDR3 protein is CASSSSIYRVAQETQYF. The CDR3 bases are TGTGCCAGCAGCTCAAGCATATACCGGGTGGCCCAAGAGACCCAGTACTTC. The chain employs TRBV5-6 and TRBJ2-5; D is ambiguous. The CDR3 spans 17 residues. V shed 3 bases and J shed 1 base, with 19 bases lying between them. Germline CDR1 reads SGHDT; CDR2 reads YYEEEE.

V is TRBV7-9 and J is TRBJ2-7, with 9 nucleotides matching TRBD2. The CDR3 runs to 14 residues. The J segment lost 6 bases and the V segment lost 8 bases, leaving 11 bases of the junction unmatched. Germline V gives CDR1 SEHNR, CDR2 FQNEAQ (reference sequence). The CDR3 DNA reads as TGTGCCAGCGGCGGCGGGCGGGAGGGCCCCGAGCAGTACTTC. It is translated as CASGGGREGPEQYF. The full variable domain, its missing parts supplied by reference TRBV7-9 and TRBJ2-7, is DTGVSQNPRHKITKRGQNVTFRCDPISEHNRLYWYRQTLGQGPEFLTYFQNEAQLEKSRLLSDRFSAERPKGSFSTLEIQRTEQGDSAMYLCASGGGREGPEQYFGPGTRLTVT.

V is TRBV9 and J is TRBJ2-3; TRBD2 aligns across 13 bases. Germline trimming cut 0 bases from V and 2 bases from J; bases unmatched to any gene: 9. From germline, CDR1 is SGDLS and CDR2 YYNGEE. This CDR3 contains 19 residues. This chain's CDR3 is CASSVGGLAGVGHTDTQYF. In nucleotides, the CDR3 is TGTGCCAGCAGCGTAGGTGGACTAGCGGGAGTAGGCCACACAGATACGCAGTATTTT.

This clone was observed a few times. The V call is TRBV10-2, the J call TRBJ2-2; D remains ambiguous. The CDR3 loop spans 13 amino acids. V dropped 4 bases and J dropped 5 bases, with 8 bases sitting between them. Germline V gives CDR1 WSHSY, CDR2 SAAADI. The DNA for the CDR3 is TGCGCCAGCAGTGGGGTGGGGACCGGGGAGCTGTTTTTT. Translated, it gives CASSGVGTGELFF.

The genes are TRBV10-3 and TRBJ2-7, with D possibly being TRBD2 (6 bases). Germline values: CDR1 ENHRY, CDR2 SYGVKD. The CDR3 covers 14 residues. V dropped 6 bases and J dropped 0 bases, with 12 bases sitting between them. This CDR3 reads CAIRPAGSSYEQYF. The CDR3 DNA is TGTGCCATCAGGCCAGCGGGTAGCTCCTACGAGCAGTACTTC.

The CDR3 bases are TGTGCCAGCAGTCCCACAGGGGGTCGGATGAACACTGAAGCTTTCTTT. Its protein is CASSPTGGRMNTEAFF. V is TRBV27 and J is TRBJ1-1; 8 bases match TRBD1. The germline V gene encodes CDR1 MNHEY and CDR2 SMNVEV (reference sequence). V was clipped by 5 bases and J by 0 bases; unmatched bases: 8. This CDR3 has 16 residues.

The gene calls are TRBV19 and TRBJ2-3, with 11 nucleotides matching TRBD2. Germline V gives CDR1 LNHDA, CDR2 SQIVND (reference sequence). This CDR3 has 15 amino acids. V gave up 7 bases and J gave up 4 bases; unmatched junction bases: 7. Here the CDR3 DNA reads TGTGCCAGTACCGAACTAGCGGGAGCTTCAGATACGCAGTATTTT. Translation: CASTELAGASDTQYF. The full variable domain, completed using reference TRBV19 and TRBJ2-3, is DGGITQSPKYLFRKEGQNVTLSCEQNLNHDAMYWYRQDPGQGLRLIYYSQIVNDFQKGDIAEGYSVSREKKESFPLTVTSAQKNPTAFYLCASTELAGASDTQYFGPGTRLTVL.